This T cell receptor beta chain was found in a study of early T cells in non-severe SARS-CoV-2 infection. Overall study findings and caveats: Lookups in VDJdb leaned toward anti-spike CD8 responses and missed private and CD4 specificities.

Comment on this clonotype: What it binds is not known.

The length of the CDR3 is 11 residues. Germline V gene sequence: CDR1 SQVTM, CDR2 ANQGSEA. V was shortened by 7 bases and J by 3 bases, with 10 bases between the two germline ends. TCRdb passed the 5' RACE reads through MiXCR, listing each CDR3 protein once. The sample yields about 97,000 distinct CDR3 sequences, 9.5% to 11% seen once. The sequence was obtained from an adult who was a healthcare worker with PCR-confirmed SARS-CoV-2 infection or an uninfected control (not recorded which). The chain recombines TRBV29-1 with TRBJ2-7; D is perhaps TRBD2 (6 bases). This sample comprised whole blood, obtained at baseline. The DNA of the CDR3 is TGCAGCGCTGGGACTCTCTACGAGCAGTACTTC. This codes for CSAGTLYEQYF.